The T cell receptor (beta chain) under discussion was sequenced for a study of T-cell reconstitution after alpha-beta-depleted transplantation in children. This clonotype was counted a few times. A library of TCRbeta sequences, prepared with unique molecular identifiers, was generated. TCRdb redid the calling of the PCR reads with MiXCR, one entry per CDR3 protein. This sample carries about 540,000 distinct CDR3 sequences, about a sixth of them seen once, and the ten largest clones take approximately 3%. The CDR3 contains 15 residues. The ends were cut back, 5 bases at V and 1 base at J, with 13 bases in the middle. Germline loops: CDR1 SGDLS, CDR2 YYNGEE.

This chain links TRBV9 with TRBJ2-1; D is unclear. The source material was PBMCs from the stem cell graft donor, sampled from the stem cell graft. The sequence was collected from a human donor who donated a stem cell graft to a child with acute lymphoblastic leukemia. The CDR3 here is CASRKDGSSYNEQFF. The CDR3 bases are TGTGCCAGCAGAAAGGACGGGTCTTCCTACAATGAGCAGTTCTTC.